This is a list of T cell receptor beta chains from one sample in a study of T-cell memory formation after mild COVID-19. Using its own MiXCR run on the 5' RACE reads, TCRdb lists one record per CDR3 protein. Among roughly 450,000 distinct CDR3 sequences, 15% to 20% were seen once, and the ten largest hold 9% to 15%. Sequencing was done on a sample of PBMCs or a T cell subset sorted from them (not recorded which). The receptor set was obtained from an adult woman who had mild COVID-19 (a few samples of this study predate the infection). Cell type and time point are not known. Both conserved end residues are trimmed from each CDR3. Fields, in order: V gene, CDR3 protein.

V gene: TRBV19; CDR3 protein: ASILTGGNTEAF
V gene: TRBV5-1; CDR3 protein: ASSLSASGRANTQY
V gene: TRBV15; CDR3 protein: ATSSSGGGYNEQF
V gene: TRBV4-3; CDR3 protein: ASSQDLPLAGRWIYEQY
V gene: TRBV7-8; CDR3 protein: ASSRDRMGVDNQPQH
V gene: TRBV7-8; CDR3 protein: ASSLAEGNNQPQH
V gene: TRBV20-1; CDR3 protein: SAIQGKGETQY
V gene: TRBV20-1; CDR3 protein: SARVDSYEQY
V gene: TRBV3-1; CDR3 protein: ASSQGGTQPQH
V gene: TRBV20-1; CDR3 protein: SARVTRDPSYEQY
V gene: TRBV24-1; CDR3 protein: ATSDLEVDRQGVGNEQF
V gene: TRBV9; CDR3 protein: ASSVVGGITPGTDTQY
V gene: TRBV5-1; CDR3 protein: ASSPGAAGATEAF
V gene: TRBV7-3; CDR3 protein: ASSSNGRLTDTQY
V gene: TRBV27; CDR3 protein: ASSLVQGEGYT
V gene: TRBV7-3; CDR3 protein: ASSLEFTDTQY
V gene: TRBV24-1; CDR3 protein: ATSDLGIGRSYNEQF
V gene: TRBV15; CDR3 protein: AIRLGSQETQY
V gene: TRBV10-3; CDR3 protein: AISESVRGPETQY
V gene: TRBV18; CDR3 protein: ASSPTPVTDTQY
V gene: TRBV6-2/TRBV6-3; CDR3 protein: ASSFIPSRGGAHYEQY
V gene: TRBV7-9; CDR3 protein: ASSLVLAADTQY
V gene: TRBV27; CDR3 protein: ASSAQDTDTQY
V gene: TRBV20-1; CDR3 protein: SAREWGSGDEQF
V gene: TRBV27; CDR3 protein: ASSFRGYNYGYT
V gene: TRBV19; CDR3 protein: ASRSRGSYEQY
V gene: TRBV7-2; CDR3 protein: ASSLEWGRNQPQH
V gene: TRBV29-1; CDR3 protein: SVVQPPYNEQF
V gene: TRBV5-8; CDR3 protein: ASGFPGRGLNTEAF
V gene: TRBV12-3/TRBV12-4; CDR3 protein: ASSRQGKYEQY
V gene: TRBV7-6; CDR3 protein: ASSPGLAGGLNEQF
V gene: TRBV9; CDR3 protein: ASSARDRGYQETQY
V gene: TRBV6-5; CDR3 protein: ASSYRGGGYGYT
V gene: TRBV7-2; CDR3 protein: ASSLGGTGLATQY
V gene: TRBV29-1; CDR3 protein: SVKDRANYNEQF
V gene: TRBV18; CDR3 protein: ASSPRDRATYEQY
V gene: TRBV7-8; CDR3 protein: ASSSSSTGEHLTGELF
V gene: TRBV5-1; CDR3 protein: ASSLAPGRGGEQF
V gene: TRBV12-3/TRBV12-4; CDR3 protein: ASFGPGGPNEQF
V gene: TRBV4-3; CDR3 protein: ASSFTSTYTGELF
V gene: TRBV7-3; CDR3 protein: ASGRATGELF
V gene: TRBV4-1; CDR3 protein: ASSQFFSQDSNQPQH
V gene: TRBV15; CDR3 protein: ATSRNSPGQTLGYT
V gene: TRBV10-3; CDR3 protein: AISTGTGELF
V gene: TRBV15; CDR3 protein: ATSRDQGAGNQPQH
V gene: TRBV18; CDR3 protein: ASSPRQGNQPQH
V gene: TRBV10-3; CDR3 protein: AIRRDGVNTEAF
V gene: TRBV29-1; CDR3 protein: SVSSGGYNEQF
V gene: TRBV11-3; CDR3 protein: ASSARGVSYEQY
V gene: TRBV12-3/TRBV12-4; CDR3 protein: ASSFSYGYT
V gene: TRBV11-1; CDR3 protein: ASSVGGRILYEQY
V gene: TRBV12-3/TRBV12-4; CDR3 protein: ASRALGGNQPQH
V gene: TRBV6-1; CDR3 protein: ASSTLLGRYTGELF
V gene: TRBV7-9; CDR3 protein: ASSLGGVGNQPQH
V gene: TRBV28; CDR3 protein: ASSLRAGGQY
V gene: TRBV2; CDR3 protein: ASSLDRQETQY